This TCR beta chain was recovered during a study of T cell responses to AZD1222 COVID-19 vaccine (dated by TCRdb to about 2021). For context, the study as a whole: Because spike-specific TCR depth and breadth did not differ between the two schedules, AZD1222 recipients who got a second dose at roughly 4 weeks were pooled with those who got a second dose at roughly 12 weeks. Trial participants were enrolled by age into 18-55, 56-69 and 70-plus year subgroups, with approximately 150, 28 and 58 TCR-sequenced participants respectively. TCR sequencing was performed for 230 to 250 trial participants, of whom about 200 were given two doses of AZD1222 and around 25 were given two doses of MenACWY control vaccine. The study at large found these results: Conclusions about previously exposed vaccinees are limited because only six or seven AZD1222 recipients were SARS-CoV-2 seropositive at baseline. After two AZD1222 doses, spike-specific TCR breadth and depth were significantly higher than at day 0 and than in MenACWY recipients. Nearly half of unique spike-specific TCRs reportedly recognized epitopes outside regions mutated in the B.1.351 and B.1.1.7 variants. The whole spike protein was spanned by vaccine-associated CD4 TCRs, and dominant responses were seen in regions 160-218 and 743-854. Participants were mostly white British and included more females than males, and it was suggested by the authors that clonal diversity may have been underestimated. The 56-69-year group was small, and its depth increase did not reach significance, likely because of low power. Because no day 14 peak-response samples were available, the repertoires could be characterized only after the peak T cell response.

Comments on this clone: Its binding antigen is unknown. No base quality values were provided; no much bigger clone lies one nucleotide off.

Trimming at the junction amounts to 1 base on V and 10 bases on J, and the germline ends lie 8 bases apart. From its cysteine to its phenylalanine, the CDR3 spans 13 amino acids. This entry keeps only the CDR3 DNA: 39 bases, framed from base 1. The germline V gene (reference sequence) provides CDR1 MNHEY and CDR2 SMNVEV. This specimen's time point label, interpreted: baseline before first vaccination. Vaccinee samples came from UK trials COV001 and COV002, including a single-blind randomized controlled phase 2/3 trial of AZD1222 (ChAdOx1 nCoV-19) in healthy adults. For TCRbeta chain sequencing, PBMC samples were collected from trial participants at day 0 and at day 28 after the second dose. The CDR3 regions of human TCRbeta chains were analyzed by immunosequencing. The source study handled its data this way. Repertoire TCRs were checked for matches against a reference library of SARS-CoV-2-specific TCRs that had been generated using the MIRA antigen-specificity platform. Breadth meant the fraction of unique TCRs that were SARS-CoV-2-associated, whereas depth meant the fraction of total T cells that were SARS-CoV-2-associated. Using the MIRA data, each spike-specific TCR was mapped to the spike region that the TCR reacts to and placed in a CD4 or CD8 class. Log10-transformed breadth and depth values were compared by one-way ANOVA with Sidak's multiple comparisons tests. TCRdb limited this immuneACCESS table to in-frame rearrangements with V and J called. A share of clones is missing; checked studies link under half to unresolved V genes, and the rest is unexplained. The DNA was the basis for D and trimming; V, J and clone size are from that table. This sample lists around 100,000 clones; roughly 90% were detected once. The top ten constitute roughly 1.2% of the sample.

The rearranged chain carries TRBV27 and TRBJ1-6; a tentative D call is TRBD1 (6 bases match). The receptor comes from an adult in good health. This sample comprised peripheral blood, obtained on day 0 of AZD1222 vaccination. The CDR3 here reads CASSLWTDSPLHF. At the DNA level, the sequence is TGTGCCAGCAGTTTATGGACAGACTCACCCCTCCACTTT.